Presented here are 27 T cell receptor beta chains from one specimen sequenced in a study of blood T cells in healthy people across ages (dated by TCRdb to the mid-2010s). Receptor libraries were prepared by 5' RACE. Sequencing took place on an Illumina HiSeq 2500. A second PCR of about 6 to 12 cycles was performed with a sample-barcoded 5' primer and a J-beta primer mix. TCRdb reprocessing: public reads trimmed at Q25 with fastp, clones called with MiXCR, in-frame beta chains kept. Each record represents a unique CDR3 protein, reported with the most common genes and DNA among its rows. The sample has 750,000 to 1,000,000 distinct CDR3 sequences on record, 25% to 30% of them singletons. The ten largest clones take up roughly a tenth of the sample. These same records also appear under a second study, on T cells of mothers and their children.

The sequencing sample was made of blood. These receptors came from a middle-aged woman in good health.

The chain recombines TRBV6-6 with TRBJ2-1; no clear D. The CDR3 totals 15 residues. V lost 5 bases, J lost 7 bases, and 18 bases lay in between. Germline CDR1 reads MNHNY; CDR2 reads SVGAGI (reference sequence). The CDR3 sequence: CASSITVVGRNEQFF. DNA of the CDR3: TGTGCCAGCAGTATAACGGTGGTAGGTAGGAATGAGCAGTTCTTC.

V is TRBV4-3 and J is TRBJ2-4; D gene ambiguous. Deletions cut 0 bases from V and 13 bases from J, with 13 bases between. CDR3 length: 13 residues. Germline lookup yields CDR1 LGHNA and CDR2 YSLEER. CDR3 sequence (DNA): TGCGCCAGCAGCCAAGATCAAGAGACGACGCAGTACTTC. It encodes CASSQDQETTQYF.

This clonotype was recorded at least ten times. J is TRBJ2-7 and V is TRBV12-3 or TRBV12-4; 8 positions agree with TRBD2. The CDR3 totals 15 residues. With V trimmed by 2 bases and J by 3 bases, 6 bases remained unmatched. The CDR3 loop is CASSLSGGSGYEQYF. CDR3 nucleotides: TGTGCCAGCAGTTTAAGCGGGGGCTCGGGCTACGAGCAGTACTTC.

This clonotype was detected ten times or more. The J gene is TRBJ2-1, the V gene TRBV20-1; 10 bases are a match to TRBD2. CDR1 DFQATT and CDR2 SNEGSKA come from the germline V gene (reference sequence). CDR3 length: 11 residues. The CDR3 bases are TGCAGATATAGCGGGGGGAATGAGCAGTTCTTC. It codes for CRYSGGNEQFF.

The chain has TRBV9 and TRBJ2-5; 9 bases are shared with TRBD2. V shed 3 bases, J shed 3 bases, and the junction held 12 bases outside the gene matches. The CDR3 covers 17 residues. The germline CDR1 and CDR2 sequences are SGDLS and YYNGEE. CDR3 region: CASSARFGGGAKETQYF. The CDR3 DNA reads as TGTGCCAGCAGCGCCCGCTTCGGCGGGGGGGCGAAAGAGACCCAGTACTTC.

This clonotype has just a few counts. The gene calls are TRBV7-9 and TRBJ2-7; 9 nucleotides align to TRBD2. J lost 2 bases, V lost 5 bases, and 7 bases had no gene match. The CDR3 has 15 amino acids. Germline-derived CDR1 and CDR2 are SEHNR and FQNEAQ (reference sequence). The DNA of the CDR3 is TGTGCCAGCAGCCAAGGACTAGCGAGCCCCTACGAGCAGTACTTC. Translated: CASSQGLASPYEQYF.

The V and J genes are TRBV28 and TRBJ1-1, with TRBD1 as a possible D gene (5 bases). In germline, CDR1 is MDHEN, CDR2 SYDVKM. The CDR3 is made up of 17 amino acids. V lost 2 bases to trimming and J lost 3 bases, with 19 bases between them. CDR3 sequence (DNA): TGTGCCAGCAGTTTAAGTCGTTGGGGCTTTGAGGACACTGAAGCTTTCTTT. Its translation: CASSLSRWGFEDTEAFF.

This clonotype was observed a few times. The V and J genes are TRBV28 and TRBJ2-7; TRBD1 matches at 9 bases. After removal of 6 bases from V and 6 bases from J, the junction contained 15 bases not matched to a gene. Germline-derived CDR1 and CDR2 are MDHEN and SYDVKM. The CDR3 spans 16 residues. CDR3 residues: CASSVTGQGEVIEQYF. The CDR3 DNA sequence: TGTGCCAGCAGCGTCACGGGACAGGGTGAGGTTATCGAGCAGTACTTC.

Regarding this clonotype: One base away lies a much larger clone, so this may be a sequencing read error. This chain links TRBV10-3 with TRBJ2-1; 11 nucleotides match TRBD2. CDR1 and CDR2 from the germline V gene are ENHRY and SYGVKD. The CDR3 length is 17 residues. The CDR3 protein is CTISGPPTSGDYNEQFF. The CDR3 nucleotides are TGTACCATCAGTGGACCCCCGACTAGCGGGGACTACAATGAGCAGTTCTTC.

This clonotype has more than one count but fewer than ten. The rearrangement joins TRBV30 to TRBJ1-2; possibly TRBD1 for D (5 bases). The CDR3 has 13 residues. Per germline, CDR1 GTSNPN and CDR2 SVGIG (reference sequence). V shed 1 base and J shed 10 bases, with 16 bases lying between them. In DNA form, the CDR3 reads TGTGCCTGGAGTGATGTAAACCTGGGGGACTACACCTTC. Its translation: CAWSDVNLGDYTF.

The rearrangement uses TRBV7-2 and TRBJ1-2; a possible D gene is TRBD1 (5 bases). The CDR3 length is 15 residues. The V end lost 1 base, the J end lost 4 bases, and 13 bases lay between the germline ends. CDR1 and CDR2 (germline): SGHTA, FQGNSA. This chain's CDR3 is CASSLGGDSLYGYTF. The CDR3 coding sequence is TGTGCCAGCAGCTTAGGAGGGGACTCGCTCTATGGCTACACCTTC.

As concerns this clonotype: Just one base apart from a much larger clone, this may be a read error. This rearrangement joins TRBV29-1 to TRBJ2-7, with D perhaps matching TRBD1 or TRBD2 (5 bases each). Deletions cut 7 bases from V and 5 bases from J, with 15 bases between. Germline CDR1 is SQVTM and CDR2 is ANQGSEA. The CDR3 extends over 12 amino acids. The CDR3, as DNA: TGCAGCGGTGAGGGCAGGGTAAACGAGCAGTACTTC. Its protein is CSGEGRVNEQYF.

The DNA of the CDR3 is TGCGCCAGCAGCCAACAACCTACAGGGGGCACAGATACGCAGTATTTT. This codes for CASSQQPTGGTDTQYF. The rearrangement uses TRBV5-1 and TRBJ2-3; TRBD1 matches 7 bases. In germline, CDR1 is SGHRS, CDR2 YFSETQ. This CDR3 contains 16 residues. The junction had 9 bases not matched to a gene; V was cut back by 4 bases and J by 1 base.

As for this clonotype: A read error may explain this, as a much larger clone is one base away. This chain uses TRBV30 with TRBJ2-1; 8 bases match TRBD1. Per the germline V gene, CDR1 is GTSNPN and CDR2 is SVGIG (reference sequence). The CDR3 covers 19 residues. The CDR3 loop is CARSTLSGGARSSYNEQFF. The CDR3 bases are TGTGCCCGGAGTACCCTTTCAGGGGGCGCGAGGAGCTCCTACAATGAGCAGTTCTTC. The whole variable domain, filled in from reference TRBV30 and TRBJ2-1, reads SQTIHQWPATLVQPVGSPLSLECTVEGTSNPNLYWYRQAAGRGLQLLFYSVGIGQISSEVPQNLSASRPQDRQFILSSKKLLLSDSGFYLCARSTLSGGARSSYNEQFFGPGTRLTVL.

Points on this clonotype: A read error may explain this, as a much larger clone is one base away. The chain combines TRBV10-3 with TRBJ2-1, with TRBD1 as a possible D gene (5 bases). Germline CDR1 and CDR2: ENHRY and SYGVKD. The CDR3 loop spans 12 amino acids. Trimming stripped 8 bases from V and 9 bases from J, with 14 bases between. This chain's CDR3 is CAIGPADSEQFF. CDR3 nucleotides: TGTGCCATCGGGCCTGCCGACAGTGAGCAGTTCTTC.

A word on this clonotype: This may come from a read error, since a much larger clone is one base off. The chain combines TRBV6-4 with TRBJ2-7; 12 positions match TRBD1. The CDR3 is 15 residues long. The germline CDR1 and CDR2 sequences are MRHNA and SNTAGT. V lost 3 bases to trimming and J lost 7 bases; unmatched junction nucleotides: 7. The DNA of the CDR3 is TGTGCCAGCAGTGAGGGGACAGGGGGCTACAATGAGCAGTACTTC. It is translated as CASSEGTGGYNEQYF.

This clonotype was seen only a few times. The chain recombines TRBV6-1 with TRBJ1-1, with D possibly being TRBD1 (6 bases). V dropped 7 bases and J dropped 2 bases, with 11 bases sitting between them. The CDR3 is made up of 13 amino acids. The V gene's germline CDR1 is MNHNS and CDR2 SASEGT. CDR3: CASTIQGNTEAFF. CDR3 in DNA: TGTGCCAGCACTATACAGGGCAACACTGAAGCTTTCTTT.

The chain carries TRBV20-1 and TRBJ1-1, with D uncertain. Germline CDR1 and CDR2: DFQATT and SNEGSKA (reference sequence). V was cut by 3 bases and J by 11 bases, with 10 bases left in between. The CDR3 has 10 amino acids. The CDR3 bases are TGCAGTGCTAGTCAGTCGTCGGCTTTCTTT. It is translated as CSASQSSAFF.

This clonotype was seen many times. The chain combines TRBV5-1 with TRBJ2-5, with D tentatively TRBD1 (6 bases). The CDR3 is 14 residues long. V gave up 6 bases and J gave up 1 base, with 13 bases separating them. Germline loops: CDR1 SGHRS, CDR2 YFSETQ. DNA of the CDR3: TGCGCCAGCACTACTGGACAGACCCAAGAGACCCAGTACTTC. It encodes CASTTGQTQETQYF.

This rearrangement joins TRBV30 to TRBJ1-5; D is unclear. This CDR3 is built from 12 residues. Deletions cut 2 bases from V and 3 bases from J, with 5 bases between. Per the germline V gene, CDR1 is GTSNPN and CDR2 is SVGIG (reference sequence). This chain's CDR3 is CAWSWNNQPQHF. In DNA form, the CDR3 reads TGTGCCTGGAGTTGGAACAATCAGCCCCAGCATTTT.

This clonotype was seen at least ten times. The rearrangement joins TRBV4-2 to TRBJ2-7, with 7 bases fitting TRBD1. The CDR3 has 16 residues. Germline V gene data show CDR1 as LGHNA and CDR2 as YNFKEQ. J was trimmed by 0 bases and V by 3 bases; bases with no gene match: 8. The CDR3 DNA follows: TGTGCCAGCAGCCATACCTCGGGACAGACCTCCTACGAGCAGTACTTC. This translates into CASSHTSGQTSYEQYF.

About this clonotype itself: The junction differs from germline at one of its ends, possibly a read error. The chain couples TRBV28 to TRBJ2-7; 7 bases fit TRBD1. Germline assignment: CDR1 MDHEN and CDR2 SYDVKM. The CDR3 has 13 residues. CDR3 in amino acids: CATLDRSSYGQYF. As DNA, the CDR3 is TGTGCCACTTTGGACAGGAGCTCCTACGGGCAGTACTTC.

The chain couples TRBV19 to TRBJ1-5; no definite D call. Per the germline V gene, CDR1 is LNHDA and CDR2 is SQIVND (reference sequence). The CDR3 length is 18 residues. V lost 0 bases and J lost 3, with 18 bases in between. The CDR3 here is CASSIDLSGGSINQPQHF. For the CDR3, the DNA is TGTGCCAGTAGTATAGATCTCTCGGGCGGGAGCATCAATCAGCCCCAGCATTTT.

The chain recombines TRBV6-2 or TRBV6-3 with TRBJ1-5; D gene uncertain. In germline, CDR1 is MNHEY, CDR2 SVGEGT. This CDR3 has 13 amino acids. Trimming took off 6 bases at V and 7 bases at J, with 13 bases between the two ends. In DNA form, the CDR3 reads TGTGCCAGCAGCGGAGGTCTTGTGCAGCCCCAGCATTTT. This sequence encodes CASSGGLVQPQHF.

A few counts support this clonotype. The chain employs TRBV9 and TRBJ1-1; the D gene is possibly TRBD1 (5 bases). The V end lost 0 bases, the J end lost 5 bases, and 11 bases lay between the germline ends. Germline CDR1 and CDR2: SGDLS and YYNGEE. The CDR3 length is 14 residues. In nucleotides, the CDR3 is TGTGCCAGCAGCGTAGAACAGGAAGGGACTGAAGCTTTCTTT. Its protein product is CASSVEQEGTEAFF.

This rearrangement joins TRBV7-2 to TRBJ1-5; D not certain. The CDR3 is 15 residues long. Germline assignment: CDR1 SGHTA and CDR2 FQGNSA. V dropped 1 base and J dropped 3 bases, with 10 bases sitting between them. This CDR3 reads CASSLVSGDNQPQHF. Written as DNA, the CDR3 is TGTGCCAGCAGCTTAGTTTCGGGAGACAATCAGCCCCAGCATTTT. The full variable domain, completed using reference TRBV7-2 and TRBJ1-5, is GAGVSQSPSNKVTEKGKDVELRCDPISGHTALYWYRQSLGQGLEFLIYFQGNSAPDKSGLPSDRFSAERTGGSVSTLTIQRTQQEDSAVYLCASSLVSGDNQPQHFGDGTRLSIL.

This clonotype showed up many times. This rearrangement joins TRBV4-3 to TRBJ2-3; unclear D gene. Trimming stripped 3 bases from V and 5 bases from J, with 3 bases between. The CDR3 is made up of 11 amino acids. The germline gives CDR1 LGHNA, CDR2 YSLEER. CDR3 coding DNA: TGCGCCAGCAGCCAGCTAGATACGCAGTATTTT. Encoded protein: CASSQLDTQYF.